One sample yielded the 5 T cell receptor beta chains listed below, sequenced in a study of blood T cell repertoires in COVID-19. Generated by immunoSEQ multiplex PCR, the TCRdb table keeps only in-frame clones and is missing some. The sample carries roughly 170,000 clones, under 85% recorded once. Source material: peripheral blood. These receptors originate from a human donor in a cohort sampled during active COVID-19.

The genes are TRBV5-4 and TRBJ2-1; 7 bases are a match to TRBD1. Germline loops: CDR1 SGHNT, CDR2 YYREEE (reference sequence). The CDR3 covers 16 residues. The junction had 3 bases not matched to a gene; V was cut back by 0 bases and J by 0 bases. The CDR3: CASSLVGQLSYNEQFF. The CDR3 DNA reads as TGTGCCAGCAGCTTGGTGGGACAGCTCTCCTACAATGAGCAGTTCTTC.

The chain couples TRBV2 to TRBJ1-5, with TRBD1 as a possible D gene (5 bases). With 6 bases removed from V and 0 bases from J, the gap between germline ends came to 15 bases. This CDR3 is built from 16 residues. Germline CDR1 SNHLY, CDR2 FYNNEI. CDR3: CASSPYRQPSNQPQHF. CDR3 bases: TGTGCCAGCAGCCCATATAGACAGCCTAGCAATCAGCCCCAGCATTTT. Full variable domain (remainder filled in from reference TRBV2 and TRBJ1-5): EPEVTQTPSHQVTQMGQEVILRCVPISNHLYFYWYRQILGQKVEFLVSFYNNEISEKSEIFDDQFSVERPDGSNFTLKIRSTKLEDSAMYFCASSPYRQPSNQPQHFGDGTRLSIL.

The rearrangement links TRBV5-6 to TRBJ2-7, with D possibly matching TRBD1 (5 bases). The germline gives CDR1 SGHDT, CDR2 YYEEEE. The CDR3 is made up of 14 amino acids. The germline V and J ends were trimmed by 5 bases and 0 bases, with 12 bases remaining between them. CDR3 protein: CASREQESSYEQYF. CDR3 in DNA: TGTGCCAGCAGGGAACAGGAGAGCTCCTACGAGCAGTACTTC.

The chain links TRBV5-1 to TRBJ1-2; no clear D gene. Trimming took 4 bases from V and 2 from J, leaving 9 bases between them. The CDR3 is 13 residues long. The V gene's germline CDR1 is SGHRS and CDR2 YFSETQ. The CDR3 loop is CASSSGINYGYTF. The CDR3 DNA reads as TGCGCCAGCAGCAGCGGAATAAACTATGGCTACACCTTC.

The V call is TRBV5-4, the J call TRBJ2-7; 13 nucleotides line up with TRBD2. J lost 3 bases, V lost 4 bases, and 10 bases had no gene match. There are 17 residues in the CDR3. CDR1 is SGHNT, CDR2 YYREEE, per germline (reference sequence). The CDR3 DNA reads as TGTGCCAGCAGCCAGACTAGCGGGGGGCCCGGATACTACGAGCAGTACTTC. Its translation is CASSQTSGGPGYYEQYF.